The rows below give T cell receptor beta chains drawn from one sample of a study of T cells after yellow fever vaccination. TCRdb reprocessed the 5' RACE reads with MiXCR, giving one entry per CDR3 protein. This table holds approximately 550,000 distinct CDR3 sequences, roughly a fifth found once. The source material was PBMCs, sampled 15 days after the yellow fever booster vaccination. Receptor source: a man younger than 45 who received the YFV17D yellow fever vaccine. Each CDR3 is given with its conserved first and last residue. D genes are given only for firm matches. Where a row states a size, it is once, few, many or the class of an expanded clone; other rows omit it.

cdr3_aa	cdr3_nt	d_call	clone_size	v_call	j_call
CASSQRSGVEQYF	TGCGCCAGCAGCCAACGGTCCGGGGTCGAGCAGTACTTC	NA	NA	TRBV4-3	TRBJ2-7
CASRLRGTGANVLTF	TGTGCCAGCAGACTGAGGGGTACTGGGGCCAACGTCCTGACTTTC	NA	NA	TRBV28	TRBJ2-6
CASSRSYTGYEQYF	TGTGCCAGCAGCCGGAGTTACACGGGCTACGAGCAGTACTTC	NA	NA	TRBV6-1	TRBJ2-7
CASSRRTAGLSYEQYF	TGTGCCAGCAGCCGTCGCACGGCAGGACTCTCCTACGAGCAGTACTTC	NA	NA	TRBV7-2	TRBJ2-7
CASSLDLGTGIYEQYF	TGTGCCAGCAGCTTAGATCTCGGGACAGGAATCTACGAGCAGTACTTC	TRBD1	NA	TRBV11-2	TRBJ2-7
CASSPRGLAGADTQYF	TGTGCCAGCAGCCCCCGGGGACTAGCGGGAGCTGATACGCAGTATTTT	TRBD2	few	TRBV7-9	TRBJ2-3
CAWSVVGLTGELFF	TGTGCCTGGAGTGTCGTCGGGCTCACCGGGGAGCTGTTTTTT	NA	NA	TRBV30	TRBJ2-2
CSVVQQTFEQFF	TGCAGCGTTGTCCAACAGACATTTGAGCAGTTCTTC	NA	few	TRBV29-1	TRBJ2-1
CASRQGLAGGYEQYF	TGTGCCAGCAGGCAGGGACTAGCGGGAGGGTACGAGCAGTACTTC	TRBD2	NA	TRBV3-1	TRBJ2-7
CASSLDGPFYEQYF	TGTGCCAGCAGTTTAGACGGTCCGTTTTACGAGCAGTACTTC	NA	NA	TRBV27	TRBJ2-7
CAISESGYNEQFF	TGTGCCATCAGTGAGTCCGGGTACAATGAGCAGTTCTTC	NA	few	TRBV10-3	TRBJ2-1
CASSSPGKGETQYF	TGTGCCAGCAGCTCTCCGGGGAAGGGAGAGACCCAGTACTTC	NA	NA	TRBV28	TRBJ2-5
CSVTSESSYEQYF	TGCAGCGTGACTAGCGAGAGCTCCTACGAGCAGTACTTC	TRBD2	NA	TRBV29-1	TRBJ2-7
CASSFSSHPSETQYF	TGTGCCAGCAGCTTTTCATCTCATCCCAGCGAGACCCAGTACTTC	NA	few	TRBV5-5	TRBJ2-5
CASSRGGGNNQPQHF	TGTGCCAGCAGCCGAGGCGGGGGAAACAATCAGCCCCAGCATTTT	NA	few	TRBV7-2	TRBJ1-5
CASRHNRDFSYEQYF	TGTGCCAGCAGGCACAACCGGGACTTCTCCTACGAGCAGTACTTC	NA	NA	TRBV12-3/TRBV12-4	TRBJ2-7
CSVPTGARDTGELFF	TGCAGTGTTCCGACAGGGGCCCGGGACACCGGGGAGCTGTTTTTT	TRBD1	few	TRBV20-1	TRBJ2-2
CASSAFSGRDNEQFF	TGTGCCAGCAGCGCCTTTAGCGGGAGAGACAATGAGCAGTTCTTC	TRBD2	few	TRBV9	TRBJ2-1
CASSPRIEHGYRGYTF	TGTGCCAGCAGTCCCAGAATTGAACACGGGTATCGTGGCTACACCTTC	NA	NA	TRBV27	TRBJ1-2
CASSFGGVNNQPQHF	TGTGCCAGCAGTTTCGGTGGGGTGAACAATCAGCCCCAGCATTTT	NA	NA	TRBV28	TRBJ1-5
CASSYSGEGLGEQYF	TGTGCCAGCAGTTACTCGGGGGAGGGACTAGGGGAGCAGTACTTC	TRBD2	NA	TRBV6-5	TRBJ2-7